Each of the 27 T cell receptor beta chains below was sequenced from the same sample in a study of regulatory T cells in long-lasting Graves disease. TCR beta libraries were built with iRepertoire HTBI primers and Arm-PCR of CDR3 regions. Each CDR3 protein is one row after TCRdb ran MiXCR on the multiplex PCR reads. The table records about 620,000 distinct CDR3 sequences, less than 20% of them present only once. The sample's time point: newly diagnosed GD, antithyroid drugs for less than 3 months. RNA extracted from PBMCs served as the sequencing template. These data also formed part of another study, on T cells in Graves' hyperthyroidism and ophthalmopathy.

The sequencing used peripheral blood mononuclear cells (PBMCs), collected at new diagnosis, from a patient treated with antithyroid drugs. These receptors all stem from a woman between 25 and 40 years old with Graves disease.

This clonotype was picked up one time. Just one base apart from a much larger clone, this may be a read error. This chain connects TRBV7-6 to TRBJ2-5; 7 bases agree with TRBD1. This CDR3 has 14 residues. Germline CDR1 SGHVS, CDR2 FNYEAQ. The CDR3: CVSSYAGTEETQYF. CDR3 in DNA: TGTGTCAGCAGCTATGCCGGGACAGAAGAGACCCAGTACTTC.

Note on this clonotype: This may stem from a read error, because a much larger clone lies one nucleotide away. The chain joins TRBV5-1 to TRBJ2-1; weak D call: TRBD2 (7 bases). Germline V gene sequence: CDR1 SGHRS, CDR2 YFSETQ. Trimming removed 4 bases at V and 8 bases at J, with 22 bases between. The CDR3 is made up of 16 amino acids. This CDR3 reads CASSGGGRGRRYEQFF. In DNA, the CDR3 is TGCGCCAGCAGCGGGGGGGGGCGAGGGCGCAGGTATGAGCAGTTCTTC.

This clonotype was observed at least ten times. The rearrangement joins TRBV20-1 to TRBJ2-1, with 10 bases lining up with TRBD2. CDR1 and CDR2 (germline): DFQATT, SNEGSKA (reference sequence). V gave up 4 bases and J gave up 7 bases; unmatched junction bases: 10. The CDR3 sequence is 15 residues long. The CDR3 nucleotides read TGCAGTGCTAATCCCGCTAGCGGGAGTCCGAATGAGCAGTTCTTC. This gives the protein CSANPASGSPNEQFF.

This clonotype has at least ten counts. This chain links TRBV10-3 with TRBJ1-1; D not certain. V was pared by 6 bases and J by 1 base, with 15 bases between. Germline V CDR1 and CDR2: ENHRY, SYGVKD. The CDR3 is 15 amino acids. The CDR3 DNA sequence: TGTGCCATCAGATCCGCTATAAAAGGGAACACTGAAGCTTTCTTT. Encoded protein: CAIRSAIKGNTEAFF.

This clonotype came up a few times. The chain combines TRBV5-5 with TRBJ1-5, with D hard to call. Germline V lookup: CDR1 SGHKS, CDR2 YYEKEE (reference sequence). The CDR3 loop spans 15 amino acids. V was pared by 1 base and J by 5 bases, with 13 bases between. CDR3 coding DNA: TGTGCCAGCAGCTTGAACGACAATTTCTATCAGCCCCAGCATTTT. This encodes CASSLNDNFYQPQHF.

This clonotype was counted many times. The chain carries TRBV6-9 and TRBJ2-5; D gene ambiguous. Germline loops: CDR1 MNHGY, CDR2 SVAAGI. This CDR3 is built from 14 residues. V lost 3 bases and J 4 bases, leaving 12 bases between the germline ends. CDR3 residues: CASSYLGSRETQYF. CDR3 nucleotides: TGTGCCAGCAGTTACCTAGGCTCTCGAGAGACCCAGTACTTC.

This chain joins TRBV11-2 and TRBJ2-4; 9 bases match TRBD2. The CDR3 consists of 18 residues. Germline V gene sequence: CDR1 SGHAT, CDR2 FQNNGV. V was clipped by 5 bases and J by 6 bases; unmatched bases: 17. This CDR3 is CASSPRGVAGGSLNIQYF. DNA for the CDR3: TGTGCCAGCAGCCCTCGCGGGGTGGCGGGAGGGTCCCTAAACATTCAGTACTTC.

Ten or more counts support this clonotype. The chain employs TRBV28 and TRBJ1-1; unclear D gene. The CDR3 is made up of 17 amino acids. Germline CDR1 reads MDHEN; CDR2 reads SYDVKM. V gave up 1 base and J gave up 3 bases, with 18 bases separating them. In DNA, the CDR3 is TGTGCCAGCAGTTTATTCCCCGCGGGCTCCTCGGACACTGAAGCTTTCTTT. Amino acids: CASSLFPAGSSDTEAFF.

The sample holds a few counts of this clonotype. The chain combines TRBV20-1 with TRBJ2-3, with D possibly being TRBD2 (5 bases). V was clipped by 3 bases and J by 6 bases, with 13 bases between them. This CDR3 has 13 residues. Germline lookup yields CDR1 DFQATT and CDR2 SNEGSKA (reference sequence). The CDR3 bases are TGCAGTGCTAGTGATGATAGCGTGGATACGCAGTATTTT. It specifies CSASDDSVDTQYF.

In this sample, this clonotype turned up many times. V gene TRBV7-9 combines with J gene TRBJ2-7; 7 positions match TRBD2. The V and J ends lost 7 bases and 4 bases, in that order; junction bases with no gene match: 10. Germline V gene lookup returns CDR1 SEHNR and CDR2 FQNEAQ (reference sequence). The CDR3 is 14 amino acids. The CDR3 loop is CASTLGGSSYEQYF. The CDR3 DNA reads TGTGCCAGCACCCTGGGGGGGAGTTCGTACGAGCAGTACTTC. Looking up the rest from reference TRBV7-9 and TRBJ2-7 gives the full variable domain: DTGVSQNPRHKITKRGQNVTFRCDPISEHNRLYWYRQTLGQGPEFLTYFQNEAQLEKSRLLSDRFSAERPKGSFSTLEIQRTEQGDSAMYLCASTLGGSSYEQYFGPGTRLTVT.

In its sample, this clonotype was seen many times. The V call is TRBV20-1, the J call TRBJ2-1, with 12 bases identical to TRBD2. The CDR3 is 15 amino acids. J lost 5 bases, V lost 6 bases, and 8 bases had no gene match. Germline V gene sequence: CDR1 DFQATT, CDR2 SNEGSKA (reference sequence). The CDR3 DNA is TGCAGTGCCCATAGACTAGCGGGAGTGAACAATGAGCAGTTCTTC. Its protein product is CSAHRLAGVNNEQFF.

CDR3 region: CASRAFRGGTEAFF. The CDR3 DNA follows: TGTGCCAGCAGGGCCTTCAGGGGGGGCACTGAAGCTTTCTTT. The gene calls are TRBV12-3 or TRBV12-4 and TRBJ1-1, with 7 positions matching TRBD1. The trim removed 6 bases at V and 4 bases at J, leaving 8 bases unmatched. The CDR3 is 14 amino acids.

This clonotype was seen many times. The CDR3, as DNA: TGTGCCAGCAGTTCCTCGAGCAGGGTCCACGAGCAGTACTTC. Translating it yields CASSSSSRVHEQYF. The rearrangement joins TRBV28 to TRBJ2-7, with a weak D call TRBD1 (5 bases). Germline V CDR1 and CDR2: MDHEN, SYDVKM. V shed 4 bases and J shed 5 bases, with 15 bases lying between them. The CDR3 has 14 residues.

The V gene is TRBV7-9, the J gene TRBJ2-5; D is possibly TRBD2 (6 bases). This CDR3 has 16 amino acids. Trimming shortened V by 1 base and J by 4 bases, and 16 bases separated the two germline ends. Per germline, CDR1 SEHNR and CDR2 FQNEAQ (reference sequence). In nucleotides, the CDR3 is TGTGCCAGCAGCTTAGGAGGGAGGCGGGCTCCAGAGACCCAGTACTTC. It encodes CASSLGGRRAPETQYF.

This clonotype was recorded a few times. This sequence joins TRBV7-9 and TRBJ2-1, with no clear D. In germline, CDR1 is SEHNR, CDR2 FQNEAQ (reference sequence). CDR3 length: 14 amino acids. V was trimmed by 0 bases and J by 4 bases, leaving 7 bases between them. The CDR3 sequence: CASSLAPVYNEQFF. In DNA, the CDR3 is TGTGCCAGCAGCTTAGCGCCGGTATACAATGAGCAGTTCTTC. The entire variable domain, with the rest obtained from reference TRBV7-9 and TRBJ2-1, is as follows: DTGVSQNPRHKITKRGQNVTFRCDPISEHNRLYWYRQTLGQGPEFLTYFQNEAQLEKSRLLSDRFSAERPKGSFSTLEIQRTEQGDSAMYLCASSLAPVYNEQFFGPGTRLTVL.

This clonotype appeared many times. The chain uses TRBV5-1 and TRBJ1-4, with D tentatively TRBD1 (5 bases). Trimming took 4 bases from V and 5 from J, leaving 12 bases between them. The CDR3 has 14 amino acids. In germline, CDR1 is SGHRS, CDR2 YFSETQ. This chain's CDR3 is CASSPTGQNEKLFF. The DNA of the CDR3 is TGCGCCAGCAGCCCGACGGGGCAAAATGAAAAACTGTTTTTT.

The sample holds a few counts of this clonotype. J is TRBJ2-7 and V is TRBV18; TRBD1 might be the D (6 bases). There are 14 residues in the CDR3. V shed 6 bases and J shed 3 bases, with 15 bases lying between them. Germline V gene lookup returns CDR1 KGHSH and CDR2 LQKENI. This chain's CDR3 is CASSRGGQSYEQYF. The CDR3 nucleotides read TGTGCCAGCTCTCGAGGCGGACAGAGCTACGAGCAGTACTTC.

This clonotype was picked up a small number of times. V usage is TRBV7-9 and J usage is TRBJ2-7; 10 bases match TRBD1. The CDR3 loop spans 13 amino acids. Germline CDR1 and CDR2: SEHNR and FQNEAQ (reference sequence). J was trimmed by 7 bases and V by 3 bases; bases with no gene match: 3. CDR3 protein: CASSLGQGFEQYF. In DNA form, the CDR3 reads TGTGCCAGCAGCTTGGGACAGGGGTTTGAGCAGTACTTC.

This clonotype was picked up many times. This chain joins TRBV6-2 or TRBV6-3 and TRBJ2-7; D unclear. The length of the CDR3 is 12 residues. The germline V and J ends were trimmed by 8 bases and 3 bases, with 11 bases remaining between them. CDR1 is MNHEY and CDR2 is SVGEGT in the germline V gene. CDR3: CASWSGLYEQYF. CDR3 coding DNA: TGTGCCAGCTGGTCCGGGCTCTACGAGCAGTACTTC.

The V and J genes are TRBV30 and TRBJ1-1, with D perhaps matching TRBD1 (5 bases). The V end lost 2 bases, the J end lost 4 bases, and 17 bases lay between the germline ends. CDR1 is GTSNPN and CDR2 is SVGIG in the germline V gene (reference sequence). CDR3 length: 15 residues. The CDR3 protein is CAWSLSFRGGTEAFF. The CDR3 DNA sequence: TGTGCCTGGAGTCTCTCCTTCCGGGGGGGCACTGAAGCTTTCTTT.

The chain uses TRBV5-8 and TRBJ2-1, with D maybe TRBD2 (6 bases). CDR1 is SGHTS, CDR2 YDEGEE, per germline. V dropped 5 bases and J dropped 3 bases, with 15 bases sitting between them. The CDR3 covers 15 residues. This CDR3 reads CASSSTRHLYNEQFF. The CDR3 DNA follows: TGTGCCAGCAGTTCGACTAGGCACCTCTACAATGAGCAGTTCTTC.

The CDR3 region is CAISGEQGGDEKLFF. The CDR3 region has the DNA TGTGCCATCAGTGGGGAACAGGGAGGCGACGAAAAACTGTTTTTT. The V call is TRBV10-3, the J call TRBJ1-4; the D gene is possibly TRBD1 (6 bases). Germline CDR1 is ENHRY and CDR2 is SYGVKD. Trimming pared 4 bases from V and 8 bases from J, leaving 17 bases between. The CDR3 is 15 residues long.

In this sample, this clonotype turned up many times. This sequence joins TRBV28 and TRBJ2-1, with D perhaps TRBD1 or TRBD2 (7 bases each). Trimming took 4 bases from V and 2 from J, leaving 12 bases between them. Germline assignment: CDR1 MDHEN and CDR2 SYDVKM. The CDR3 extends over 15 amino acids. CDR3 amino acids: CASSSSGGAYNEQFF. The CDR3 nucleotides are TGTGCCAGCAGTTCCTCAGGGGGGGCCTACAATGAGCAGTTCTTC.

This clonotype appeared a few times. The V and J genes are TRBV5-1 and TRBJ2-1, with 13 positions matching TRBD2. V shed 4 bases, J shed 8 bases, and the junction held 6 bases outside the gene matches. The CDR3 is 15 residues long. The germline gives CDR1 SGHRS, CDR2 YFSETQ. This CDR3 reads CASSRGTSGIDEQFF. DNA of the CDR3: TGCGCCAGCAGCCGCGGGACTAGCGGGATCGATGAGCAGTTCTTC.

This clonotype was seen a few times. V and J are TRBV10-3 and TRBJ2-7, with D tentatively TRBD2 (5 bases). The CDR3 loop spans 16 amino acids. Germline V gene lookup returns CDR1 ENHRY and CDR2 SYGVKD. V lost 0 bases, J lost 4 bases, and 16 bases lay in between. Here the CDR3 DNA reads TGTGCCATCAGTGAGTCGGAGTCTGGAGGTCGGTACGAGCAGTACTTC. Its protein is CAISESESGGRYEQYF.

This clonotype was observed many times. V usage is TRBV28 and J usage is TRBJ2-1; D is ambiguous. The CDR3 spans 12 residues. V was shortened by 2 bases and J by 7 bases, with 6 bases between the two germline ends. The V gene's germline CDR1 is MDHEN and CDR2 SYDVKM. CDR3 DNA: TGTGCCAGCAGTTTACCTGGTAATGAGCAGTTCTTC. This codes for CASSLPGNEQFF.

The rearrangement uses TRBV28 and TRBJ2-5; 11 bases align to TRBD2. This CDR3 region has 15 residues. Trimming took 8 bases from V and 2 from J; bases not matched to a gene: 7. CDR1 is MDHEN, CDR2 SYDVKM, per germline. The CDR3 is CASHTGLADQETQYF. The CDR3 coding sequence is TGTGCCAGCCATACGGGACTAGCGGATCAAGAGACCCAGTACTTC.